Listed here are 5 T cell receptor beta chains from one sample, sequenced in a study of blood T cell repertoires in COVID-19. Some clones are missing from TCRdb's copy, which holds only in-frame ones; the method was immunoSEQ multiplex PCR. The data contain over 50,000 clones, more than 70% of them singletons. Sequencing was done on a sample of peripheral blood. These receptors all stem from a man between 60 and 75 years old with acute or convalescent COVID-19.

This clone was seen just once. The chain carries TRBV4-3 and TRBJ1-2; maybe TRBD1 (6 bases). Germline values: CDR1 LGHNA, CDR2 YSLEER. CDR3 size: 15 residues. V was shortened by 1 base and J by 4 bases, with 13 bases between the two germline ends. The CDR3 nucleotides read TGCGCCAGCAGCCAAGCAGGACAGCGAATCTATGGCTACACCTTC. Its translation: CASSQAGQRIYGYTF.

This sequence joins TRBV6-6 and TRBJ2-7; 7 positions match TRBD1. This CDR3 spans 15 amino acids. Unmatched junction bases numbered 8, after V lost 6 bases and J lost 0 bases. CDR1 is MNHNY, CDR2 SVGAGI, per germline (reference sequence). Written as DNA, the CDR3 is TGTGCCAGCAGCCGGGGACAGCCCAACTCCTACGAGCAGTACTTC. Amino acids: CASSRGQPNSYEQYF.

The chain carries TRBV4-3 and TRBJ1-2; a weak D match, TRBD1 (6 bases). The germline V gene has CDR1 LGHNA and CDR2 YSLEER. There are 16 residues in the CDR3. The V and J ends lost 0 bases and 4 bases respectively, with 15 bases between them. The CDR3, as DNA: TGCGCCAGCAGCCAAGACCAAATCAGGGGAAGCTATGGCTACACCTTC. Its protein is CASSQDQIRGSYGYTF.

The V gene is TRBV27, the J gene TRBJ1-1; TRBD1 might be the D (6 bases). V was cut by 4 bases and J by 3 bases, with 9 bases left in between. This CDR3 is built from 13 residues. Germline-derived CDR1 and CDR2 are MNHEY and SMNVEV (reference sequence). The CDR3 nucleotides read TGTGCCAGCAGTTGGAGGACAGACACTGAAGCTTTCTTT. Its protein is CASSWRTDTEAFF.

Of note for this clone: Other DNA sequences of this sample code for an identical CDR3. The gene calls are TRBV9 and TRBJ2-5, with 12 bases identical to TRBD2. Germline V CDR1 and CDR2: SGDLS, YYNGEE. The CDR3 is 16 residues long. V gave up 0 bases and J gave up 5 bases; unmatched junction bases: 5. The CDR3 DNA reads TGTGCCAGCAGCGTAGGACCTAGCGGGGGGGAGGAGACCCAGTACTTC. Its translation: CASSVGPSGGEETQYF.